The present T cell receptor (beta chain) was sequenced within a study of T cells in Graves' hyperthyroidism and ophthalmopathy. TCR beta CDR3 regions were amplified from RNA. The HTBI primer set served for first-round RT-PCR of the TCR CDR3. TCRdb re-called the multiplex PCR reads through MiXCR, storing one row per CDR3 protein. The sample shows under 400,000 distinct CDR3 sequences, roughly 25% of them seen only once. Patients were excluded for uncontrolled infection, other autoimmune disease, pregnancy or lactation. The CDR3 is 14 amino acids. The germline V and J ends were trimmed by 2 bases and 13 bases, with 18 bases remaining between them. This clonotype was seen only a few times.

The specimen sequenced was blood. The rearrangement links TRBV12-3 or TRBV12-4 to TRBJ2-1; a weak D match, TRBD2 (6 bases). The clonotype was recovered from a man in his forties or fifties with Graves' hyperthyroidism. The CDR3 nucleotides are TGTGCCAGCAGTTTAATGGGAGGACCGGGTTCCCAGTTCTTC. Encoded protein: CASSLMGGPGSQFF.